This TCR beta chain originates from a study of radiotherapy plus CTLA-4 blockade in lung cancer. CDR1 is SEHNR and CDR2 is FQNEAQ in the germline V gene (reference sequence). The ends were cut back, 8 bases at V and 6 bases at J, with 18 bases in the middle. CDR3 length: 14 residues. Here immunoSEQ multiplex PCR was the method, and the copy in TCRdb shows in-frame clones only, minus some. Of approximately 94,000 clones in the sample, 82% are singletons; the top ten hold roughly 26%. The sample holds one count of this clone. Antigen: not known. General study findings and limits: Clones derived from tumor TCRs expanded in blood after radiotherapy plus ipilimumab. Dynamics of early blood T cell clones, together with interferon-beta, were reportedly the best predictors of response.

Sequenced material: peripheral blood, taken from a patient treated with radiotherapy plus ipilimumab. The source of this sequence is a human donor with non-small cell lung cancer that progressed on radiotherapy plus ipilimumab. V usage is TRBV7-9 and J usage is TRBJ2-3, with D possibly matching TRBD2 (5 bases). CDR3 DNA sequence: TGTGCCAGCCAGGACTGGGTGGAATCGGATACGCAGTATTTT. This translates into CASQDWVESDTQYF.